This TCR beta chain was profiled in a study of blood T cell repertoires in COVID-19. Study summary: Both acute and convalescent COVID-19 samples were obtained from the United States, Italy and Spain.

V was pared by 6 bases and J by 0 bases, with 15 bases between. The germline V gene has CDR1 MNHNY and CDR2 SVGAGI (reference sequence). The CDR3 runs 16 residues. This clone was seen just once. In the authors' workflow: Scientists estimated how many nucleated cells there were by amplifying reference gene primers. Assay: immunoSEQ multiplex PCR; the TCRdb copy retains only in-frame clones and omits some. V, J and clone size were drawn from that table, and D and trimming were deduced from the DNA. The sample carries 130,000 to 150,000 clones, about nine tenths recorded once. The sequence was collected from a man in his forties or fifties who had recovered from COVID-19. The V call is TRBV6-6, the J call TRBJ2-1, with D maybe TRBD1 (6 bases). The sample was peripheral blood. CDR3 in DNA: TGTGCCAGCAGGGGCCCCGGACAGAGCTCCTACAATGAGCAGTTCTTC. Protein product: CASRGPGQSSYNEQFF.